Detailed here is one TCR beta chain. The source of the sample is a study of blood T cell repertoires in COVID-19. Sequenced by immunoSEQ multiplex PCR; TCRdb stores in-frame clones only, minus some. The sample contains approximately 130,000 clones, around 83% of which appear only once. Participant reports of clinical history set cohort assignment. The CDR3 sequence is 15 residues long. Germline V gene data show CDR1 as PRHDT and CDR2 as FYEKMQ (reference sequence). With 5 bases removed from V and 3 bases from J, the gap between germline ends came to 13 bases. The sequenced material came from PBMCs or T cells enriched from blood (not recorded which). The receptor comes from a man aged 25 to 45 who had recovered from COVID-19. This chain uses TRBV13 with TRBJ2-2, with D tentatively TRBD1 (5 bases). Here the CDR3 reads CASSQGSLDTGELFF. The DNA of the CDR3 is TGTGCCAGCAGCCAGGGCTCCCTGGACACCGGGGAGCTGTTTTTT.